Presented here are 12 T cell receptor beta chains from one specimen sequenced in a study of cytomegalovirus exposure and HLA in healthy donors. A multiplex PCR was run with 60 Vbeta primers and 13 Jbeta primers. Profiling relied on immunoSEQ multiplex PCR, and the TCRdb table lists in-frame clones only, not all of them. The repertoire holds 100,000 to 150,000 clones, with about 83% as singletons. Sequencing used PBMCs. All receptors come from a middle-aged woman in good health and CMV-seropositive.

The chain carries TRBV5-4 and TRBJ2-7, with 13 positions matching TRBD2. After removal of 0 bases from V and 0 bases from J, the junction contained 3 bases not matched to a gene. Germline V CDR1 and CDR2: SGHNT, YYREEE (reference sequence). The CDR3 is 17 amino acids. CDR3 sequence reads: CASSLAGLAGSSYEQYF. CDR3 sequence (DNA): TGTGCCAGCAGCTTGGCGGGACTAGCGGGATCCTCCTACGAGCAGTACTTC.

This clone was seen a few times. The gene calls are TRBV7-3 and TRBJ2-1; 7 nucleotides agree with TRBD1. Germline assignment: CDR1 SGHTA and CDR2 FQGTGA. The CDR3 is made up of 12 amino acids. V shed 4 bases and J 7 bases; nucleotides not matched to a gene: 1. CDR3 residues: CASSSGGNEQFF. Here the CDR3 DNA reads TGTGCCAGCAGCTCAGGGGGTAATGAGCAGTTCTTC.

This rearrangement joins TRBV28 to TRBJ2-1, with TRBD2 matching 12 bases. The germline V gene encodes CDR1 MDHEN and CDR2 SYDVKM. The V segment lost 6 bases and the J segment 6 bases; nucleotides outside the gene matches: 6. The CDR3 totals 15 residues. The CDR3 sequence: CASRSRLAGVNEQFF. CDR3 coding DNA: TGTGCCAGCAGATCCAGACTAGCGGGAGTCAATGAGCAGTTCTTC.

The chain employs TRBV10-2 and TRBJ2-7; D gene ambiguous. Looked up from germline, CDR1 is WSHSY and CDR2 is SAAADI. Between the trimmed V and J ends, which lost 0 bases and 6 bases, there was a span of 9 bases. The CDR3 has 13 residues. DNA of the CDR3: TGCGCCAGCAGTGAGTCCCGGTATCTCGAGCAGTACTTC. The encoded protein is CASSESRYLEQYF.

The rearrangement joins TRBV5-6 to TRBJ2-4; the match to TRBD1 covers 9 bases. This CDR3 has 18 amino acids. Looked up from germline, CDR1 is SGHDT and CDR2 is YYEEEE. With 3 bases clipped from V and 3 bases from J, the junction kept 13 bases outside the gene matches. The CDR3 DNA reads TGTGCCAGCAGCTACACCGGGACAGGGTATGTGGTCAAAAACATTCAGTACTTC. It encodes CASSYTGTGYVVKNIQYF. The full variable domain, with the rest looked up from reference TRBV5-6 and TRBJ2-4, is DAGVTQSPTHLIKTRGQQVTLRCSPKSGHDTVSWYQQALGQGPQFIFQYYEEEERQRGNFPDRFSGHQFPNYSSELNVNALLLGDSALYLCASSYTGTGYVVKNIQYFGAGTRLSVL.

The V gene is TRBV9, the J gene TRBJ2-3; 10 bases line up with TRBD2. J was trimmed by 4 bases and V by 3 bases; bases with no gene match: 5. There are 15 residues in the CDR3. From germline, CDR1 is SGDLS and CDR2 YYNGEE. This CDR3 is CASSAGTSEADTQYF. The CDR3 DNA follows: TGTGCCAGCAGCGCCGGGACTAGCGAGGCAGATACGCAGTATTTT.

The chain carries TRBV27 and TRBJ2-7; tentative D call: TRBD2 (6 bases). V shed 2 bases and J shed 3 bases, with 11 bases lying between them. Looked up from germline, CDR1 is MNHEY and CDR2 is SMNVEV (reference sequence). CDR3 length: 14 residues. The CDR3 DNA sequence: TGTGCCAGCAGTTTACGGGACGGGGGCTACGAGCAGTACTTC. Translating it yields CASSLRDGGYEQYF.

The chain carries TRBV28 and TRBJ1-1; D perhaps matches TRBD1 (5 bases). CDR3 length equals 12 residues. The V and J ends lost 6 bases and 6 bases respectively, with 11 bases between them. Germline loops: CDR1 MDHEN, CDR2 SYDVKM. The CDR3 loop reads CASSQGYPEAFF. As DNA, the CDR3 is TGTGCCAGCAGCCAGGGTTACCCTGAAGCTTTCTTT.

The rearrangement joins TRBV4-3 to TRBJ2-7; 8 bases line up with TRBD2. The germline gives CDR1 LGHNA, CDR2 YSLEER. The CDR3 spans 15 residues. The junction had 4 bases not matched to a gene; V was cut back by 0 bases and J by 3 bases. Here the CDR3 DNA reads TGCGCCAGCAGCCAAGATTGGCTAGCGGGCTACGAGCAGTACTTC. This gives the protein CASSQDWLAGYEQYF.

This clone was counted a single time. J is TRBJ2-7 and V is TRBV28; no definite D call. Per germline, CDR1 MDHEN and CDR2 SYDVKM. V lost 6 bases and J 0 bases, leaving 15 bases between the germline ends. This CDR3 comprises 15 residues. The CDR3 loop reads CASSKLPESSYEQYF. The CDR3 coding sequence is TGTGCCAGCAGCAAGCTACCCGAGAGCTCCTACGAGCAGTACTTC.

The rearrangement uses TRBV28 and TRBJ2-1; TRBD2 matches at 10 bases. CDR1 MDHEN and CDR2 SYDVKM come from the germline V gene. The CDR3 is 14 amino acids. V lost 5 bases to trimming and J lost 8 bases; unmatched junction nucleotides: 6. Here the CDR3 reads CASSTAGGPHEQFF. The DNA of the CDR3 is TGTGCCAGCAGTACAGCGGGAGGGCCGCATGAGCAGTTCTTC. Together with reference TRBV28 and TRBJ2-1, the CDR3 gives the full variable domain: DVKVTQSSRYLVKRTGEKVFLECVQDMDHENMFWYRQDPGLGLRLIYFSYDVKMKEKGDIPEGYSVSREKKERFSLILESASTNQTSMYLCASSTAGGPHEQFFGPGTRLTVL.

The chain couples TRBV19 to TRBJ2-1, with D possibly matching TRBD1 (5 bases). Germline CDR1 reads LNHDA; CDR2 reads SQIVND (reference sequence). V lost 5 bases and J lost 4, with 6 bases in between. This CDR3 is built from 12 residues. The CDR3 DNA sequence: TGTGCCAGTAGTGACAGATACAATGAGCAGTTCTTC. Protein product: CASSDRYNEQFF.